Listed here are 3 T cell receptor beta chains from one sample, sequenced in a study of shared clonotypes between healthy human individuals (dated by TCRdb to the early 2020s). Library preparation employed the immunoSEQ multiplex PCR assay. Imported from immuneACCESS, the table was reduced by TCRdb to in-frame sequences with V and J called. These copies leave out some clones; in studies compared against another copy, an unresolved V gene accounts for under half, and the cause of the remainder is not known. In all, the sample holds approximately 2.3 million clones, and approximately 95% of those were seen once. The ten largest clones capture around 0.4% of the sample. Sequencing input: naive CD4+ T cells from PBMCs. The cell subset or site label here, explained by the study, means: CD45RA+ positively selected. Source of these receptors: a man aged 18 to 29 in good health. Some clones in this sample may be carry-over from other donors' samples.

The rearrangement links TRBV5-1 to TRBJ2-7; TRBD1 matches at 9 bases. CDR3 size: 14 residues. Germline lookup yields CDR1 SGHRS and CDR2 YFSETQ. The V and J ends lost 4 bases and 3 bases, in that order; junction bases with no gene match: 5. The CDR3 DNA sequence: TGCGCCAGCAGCACGACAGGGGGAAACTACGAGCAGTACTTC. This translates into CASSTTGGNYEQYF.

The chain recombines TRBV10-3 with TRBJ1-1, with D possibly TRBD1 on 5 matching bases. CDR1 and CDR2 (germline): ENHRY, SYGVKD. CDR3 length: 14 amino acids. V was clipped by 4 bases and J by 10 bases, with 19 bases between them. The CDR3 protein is CAISAPGPGPLAFF. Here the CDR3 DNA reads TGTGCCATCAGTGCCCCGGGACCCGGGCCTTTAGCTTTCTTT.

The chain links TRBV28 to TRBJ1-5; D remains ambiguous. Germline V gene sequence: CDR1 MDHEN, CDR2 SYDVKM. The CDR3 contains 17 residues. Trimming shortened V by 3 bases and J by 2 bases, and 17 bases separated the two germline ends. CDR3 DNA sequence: TGTGCCAGCAGTTTCCTCGACGCACCGGATGGCAATCAGCCCCAGCATTTT. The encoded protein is CASSFLDAPDGNQPQHF.